This TCR beta chain was captured in a study of vaccination and CD4 T cells after COVID-19. To note about this clonotype: The antigen remains undetermined.

The treatment: roughly 11-day PBMC culture with coronavirus spike peptide pools or control peptides (ViraFEST assay). Looked up from germline, CDR1 is SGHRS and CDR2 is YFSETQ. The CDR3 is made up of 13 amino acids. Trimming shortened V by 3 bases and J by 1 base, and 7 bases separated the two germline ends. Oncomine TCR Beta short-read sequencing was applied to DNA from cultured CD4+ T cells. TCRdb re-called the PCR reads through MiXCR, storing one row per CDR3 protein. Of more than 9,000 distinct CDR3 sequences listed, 30% to 35% are singletons. Specimen: CD4+ T cells from blood, cultured in vitro. The rearrangement joins TRBV5-1 to TRBJ1-1, with a possible D match to TRBD1 (6 bases). The receptor was derived from a human donor who had recovered from COVID-19. Here the CDR3 reads CASSSGQNTEAFF. The CDR3 bases are TGCGCCAGCAGCTCGGGACAGAACACTGAAGCTTTCTTT.